This T cell receptor (beta chain) was sequenced for a study of response to subunit inactivated influenza vaccine. Findings of the study overall: Authors suggested each seasonal flu vaccination may recruit only limited numbers of new T cells.

MiXCR, applied by TCRdb to the RT-PCR reads, yields one record per CDR3 protein. The sample contains about 520,000 distinct CDR3 sequences, over 25% of which appear only once. The sample holds a few counts of this clonotype. Its antigen is unknown. CDR1 is SGHRS, CDR2 YFSETQ, per germline. The CDR3 is 15 residues long. The ends were cut back, 4 bases at V and 8 bases at J, with 19 bases in the middle. This clonotype was obtained from a man between 45 and 60 years old who received an inactivated influenza vaccine. Sequenced material: CD4+ T cells sorted from PBMCs, taken around 5 days after vaccination. The chain carries TRBV5-1 and TRBJ2-1; no clear D. In DNA, the CDR3 is TGCGCCAGCAGCAAGGCGACAACGTTGGTGGATGAGCAGTTCTTC. It encodes CASSKATTLVDEQFF. Full variable domain (outside the CDR3, taken from reference TRBV5-1 and TRBJ2-1): KAGVTQTPRYLIKTRGQQVTLSCSPISGHRSVSWYQQTPGQGLQFLFEYFSETQRNKGNFPGRFSGRQFSNSRSEMNVSTLELGDSALYLCASSKATTLVDEQFFGPGTRLTVL.